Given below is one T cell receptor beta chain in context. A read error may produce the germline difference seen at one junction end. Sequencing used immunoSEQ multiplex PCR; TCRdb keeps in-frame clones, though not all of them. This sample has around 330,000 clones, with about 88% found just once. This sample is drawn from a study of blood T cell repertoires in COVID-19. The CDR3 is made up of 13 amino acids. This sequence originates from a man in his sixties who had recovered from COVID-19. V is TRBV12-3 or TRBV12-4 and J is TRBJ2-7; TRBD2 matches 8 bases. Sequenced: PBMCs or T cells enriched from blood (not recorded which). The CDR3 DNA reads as TGTGCCAGCAGTTTCCCGTCGACTAGCGCGTTCTCCTTC. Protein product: CASSFPSTSAFSF.